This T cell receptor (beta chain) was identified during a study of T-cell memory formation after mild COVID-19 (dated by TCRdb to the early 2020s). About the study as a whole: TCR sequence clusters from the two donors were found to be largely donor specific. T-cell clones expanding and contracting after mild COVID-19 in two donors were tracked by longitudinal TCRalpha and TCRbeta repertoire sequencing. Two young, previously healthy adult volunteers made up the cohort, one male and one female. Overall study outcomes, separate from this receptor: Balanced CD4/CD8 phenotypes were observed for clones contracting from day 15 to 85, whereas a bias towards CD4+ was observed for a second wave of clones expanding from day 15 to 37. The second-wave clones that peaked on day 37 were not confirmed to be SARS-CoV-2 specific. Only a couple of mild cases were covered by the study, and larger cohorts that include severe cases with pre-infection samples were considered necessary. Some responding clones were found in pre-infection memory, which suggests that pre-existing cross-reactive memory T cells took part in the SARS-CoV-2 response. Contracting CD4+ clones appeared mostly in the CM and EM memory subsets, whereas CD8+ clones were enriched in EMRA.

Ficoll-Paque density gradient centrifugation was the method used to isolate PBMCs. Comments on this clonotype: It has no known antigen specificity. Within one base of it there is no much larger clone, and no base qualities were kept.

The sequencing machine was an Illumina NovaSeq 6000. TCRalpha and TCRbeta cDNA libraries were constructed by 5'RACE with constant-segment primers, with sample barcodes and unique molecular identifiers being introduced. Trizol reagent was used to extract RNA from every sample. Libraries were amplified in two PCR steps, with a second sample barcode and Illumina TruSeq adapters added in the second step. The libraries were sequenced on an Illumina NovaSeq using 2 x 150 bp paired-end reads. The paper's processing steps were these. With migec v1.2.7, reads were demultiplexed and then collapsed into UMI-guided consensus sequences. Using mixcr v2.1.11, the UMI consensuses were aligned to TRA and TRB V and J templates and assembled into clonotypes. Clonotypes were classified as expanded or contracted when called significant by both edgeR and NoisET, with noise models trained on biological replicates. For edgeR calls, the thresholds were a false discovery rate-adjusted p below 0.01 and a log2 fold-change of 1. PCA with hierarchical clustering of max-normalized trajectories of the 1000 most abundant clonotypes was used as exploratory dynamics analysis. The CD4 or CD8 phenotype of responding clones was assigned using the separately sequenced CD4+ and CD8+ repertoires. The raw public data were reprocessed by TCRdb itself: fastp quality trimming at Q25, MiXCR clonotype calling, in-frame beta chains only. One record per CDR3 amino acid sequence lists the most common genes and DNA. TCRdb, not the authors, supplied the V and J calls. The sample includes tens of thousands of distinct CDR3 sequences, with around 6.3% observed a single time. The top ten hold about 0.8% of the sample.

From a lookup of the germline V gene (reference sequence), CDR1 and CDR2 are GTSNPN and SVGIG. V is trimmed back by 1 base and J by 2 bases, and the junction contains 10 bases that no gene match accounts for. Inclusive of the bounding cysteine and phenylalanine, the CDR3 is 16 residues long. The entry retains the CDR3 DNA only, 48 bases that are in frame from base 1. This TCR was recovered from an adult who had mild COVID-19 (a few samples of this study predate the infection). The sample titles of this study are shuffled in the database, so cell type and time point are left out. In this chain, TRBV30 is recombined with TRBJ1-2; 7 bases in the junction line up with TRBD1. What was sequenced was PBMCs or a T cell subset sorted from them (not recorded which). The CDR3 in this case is CAWSAINRGGNYGYTF. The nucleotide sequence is TGTGCCTGGAGTGCAATTAACAGGGGAGGAAACTATGGCTACACCTTC.